This is a list of T cell receptor beta chains from one sample in a study of T cells in Graves' hyperthyroidism and ophthalmopathy. TCRdb called the multiplex PCR reads again in MiXCR, with one record for every CDR3 protein. The sample lists some 620,000 distinct CDR3 sequences; 15% to 20% were seen once. Sequenced sample: blood. The receptor set was obtained from a woman aged 30 to 39 with Graves' hyperthyroidism. CDR3s include the opening cysteine and the closing phenylalanine or tryptophan. A D gene is named only where the DNA matches it firmly. Not all rows give a size; the values are once, few, many and, for expanded clones, a class.

clone size: few; D gene: -; J gene: TRBJ2-7; V gene: TRBV29-1; CDR3 protein: CSVRLSYEQYF; CDR3 DNA: TGCAGCGTTCGACTCTCCTACGAGCAGTACTTC
clone size: -; D gene: -; J gene: TRBJ1-2; V gene: TRBV18; CDR3 protein: CASSPQGIPDYGYTF; CDR3 DNA: TGTGCCAGCTCACCTCAGGGGATTCCGGACTATGGCTACACCTTC
clone size: few; D gene: -; J gene: TRBJ2-1; V gene: TRBV29-1; CDR3 protein: CSEGVSGANEQFF; CDR3 DNA: TGCAGCGAAGGGGTATCGGGCGCCAATGAGCAGTTCTTC
clone size: many; D gene: -; J gene: TRBJ2-5; V gene: TRBV11-2; CDR3 protein: CASSSLVGEETQYF; CDR3 DNA: TGTGCCAGCAGCTCGCTTGTTGGAGAAGAGACCCAGTACTTC
clone size: -; D gene: -; J gene: TRBJ2-1; V gene: TRBV7-3; CDR3 protein: CASSLNGPYNEQFF; CDR3 DNA: TGTGCCAGCAGCTTAAACGGGCCTTACAATGAGCAGTTCTTC
clone size: many; D gene: TRBD1; J gene: TRBJ2-5; V gene: TRBV5-6; CDR3 protein: CASSRPRTGKETQYF; CDR3 DNA: TGTGCCAGCAGCCGCCCTCGGACAGGGAAAGAGACCCAGTACTTC
clone size: many; D gene: -; J gene: TRBJ2-5; V gene: TRBV4-2; CDR3 protein: CASSQGAQVPQETQYF; CDR3 DNA: TGTGCCAGCAGCCAAGGGGCTCAGGTTCCCCAAGAGACCCAGTACTTC
clone size: many; D gene: TRBD1; J gene: TRBJ1-1; V gene: TRBV24-1; CDR3 protein: CATSDLEWGQPYTEAFF; CDR3 DNA: TGTGCCACCAGTGATTTAGAATGGGGACAGCCGTACACTGAAGCTTTCTTT
clone size: -; D gene: -; J gene: TRBJ2-3; V gene: TRBV4-1; CDR3 protein: CASSQAPRVGGLTDTQYF; CDR3 DNA: TGCGCCAGCAGCCAAGCTCCAAGGGTGGGAGGCCTCACAGATACGCAGTATTTT
clone size: many; D gene: TRBD2; J gene: TRBJ2-2; V gene: TRBV12-3/TRBV12-4; CDR3 protein: CASTTSGLTGELFF; CDR3 DNA: TGTGCCAGCACAACTAGCGGGTTGACCGGGGAGCTGTTTTTT
clone size: many; D gene: -; J gene: TRBJ2-5; V gene: TRBV7-2; CDR3 protein: CASSTYREETQYF; CDR3 DNA: TGTGCCAGCAGCACCTACAGGGAGGAGACCCAGTACTTC
clone size: many; D gene: TRBD2; J gene: TRBJ2-1; V gene: TRBV20-1; CDR3 protein: CSARTSRSEQFF; CDR3 DNA: TGCAGTGCTCGGACTAGCCGCAGTGAGCAGTTCTTC
clone size: few; D gene: TRBD2; J gene: TRBJ2-1; V gene: TRBV6-1; CDR3 protein: CAIGTSGRAEQFF; CDR3 DNA: TGTGCCATCGGGACTAGCGGGAGGGCCGAGCAGTTCTTC
clone size: few; D gene: -; J gene: TRBJ2-3; V gene: TRBV20-1; CDR3 protein: CSASRSTDTQYF; CDR3 DNA: TGCAGTGCTAGTCGCAGCACAGATACGCAGTATTTT
clone size: few; D gene: -; J gene: TRBJ2-7; V gene: TRBV5-1; CDR3 protein: CASISSGPCEQYF; CDR3 DNA: TGCGCCAGCATATCTTCAGGGCCTTGCGAGCAGTACTTC
clone size: many; D gene: TRBD1; J gene: TRBJ2-7; V gene: TRBV28; CDR3 protein: CASSSPPRTGDEQYF; CDR3 DNA: TGTGCCAGCAGTTCACCCCCGAGGACAGGGGACGAGCAGTACTTC
clone size: few; D gene: TRBD1; J gene: TRBJ2-1; V gene: TRBV27; CDR3 protein: CASSWTGAGGEQFF; CDR3 DNA: TGTGCCAGCAGCTGGACAGGGGCCGGGGGTGAGCAGTTCTTC
clone size: many; D gene: TRBD2; J gene: TRBJ2-1; V gene: TRBV6-1; CDR3 protein: CASSATSYGNEQFF; CDR3 DNA: TGTGCCAGCAGTGCGACTAGCTATGGCAATGAGCAGTTCTTC
clone size: few; D gene: -; J gene: TRBJ2-7; V gene: TRBV2; CDR3 protein: CASSEQGSSYEQYF; CDR3 DNA: TGTGCCAGCAGTGAACAGGGGAGCTCCTACGAGCAGTACTTC
clone size: -; D gene: TRBD2; J gene: TRBJ2-4; V gene: TRBV4-2; CDR3 protein: CASSQDSREDLAKNIQYF; CDR3 DNA: TGTGCCAGCAGCCAAGATTCCCGGGAGGACCTAGCCAAAAACATTCAGTACTTC
clone size: -; D gene: -; J gene: TRBJ2-3; V gene: TRBV4-1; CDR3 protein: CASSQEDRITDTQYF; CDR3 DNA: TGCGCCAGCAGCCAAGAAGACCGGATCACAGATACGCAGTATTTT
clone size: few; D gene: -; J gene: TRBJ1-5; V gene: TRBV27; CDR3 protein: CASSLDRTLPQHF; CDR3 DNA: TGTGCCAGCAGCCTTGACAGGACCTTGCCCCAGCATTTT